This T cell receptor (beta chain) is drawn from a study of TIL therapy for anti-PD-1-resistant metastatic lung cancer. Study in general: Median patient age was around 50, ranging roughly 38-75 years.

The immunoSEQ assay was v3. Assay: immunoSEQ multiplex PCR; the TCRdb copy retains only in-frame clones and omits some. The table lists tens of thousands of clones, 69% of them singletons, with over 6.5% in the top ten. To note about this clone: Its cognate antigen is unknown.

Looked up from germline, CDR1 is SEHNR and CDR2 is FQNEAQ (reference sequence). There are 14 residues in the CDR3. Trimming cost V 3 bases and J 7 bases; bases outside gene matches: 5. Described time point: pre-treatment sample, taken before nivolumab and TIL therapy. Patients were adults with stage 4 NSCLC. Study-level points and caveats: After infusion, TIL clonotypes partly replaced peripheral T cells and declined over months.

The TCR was taken from a person aged 25 to 79 with non-small cell lung cancer. V is TRBV7-9 and J is TRBJ1-3; 8 bases are a match to TRBD1. The material was blood, obtained at baseline. The CDR3 loop reads CASSLTGVENTIYF. The CDR3 nucleotides read TGTGCCAGCAGCTTGACAGGGGTTGAGAACACCATATATTTT.